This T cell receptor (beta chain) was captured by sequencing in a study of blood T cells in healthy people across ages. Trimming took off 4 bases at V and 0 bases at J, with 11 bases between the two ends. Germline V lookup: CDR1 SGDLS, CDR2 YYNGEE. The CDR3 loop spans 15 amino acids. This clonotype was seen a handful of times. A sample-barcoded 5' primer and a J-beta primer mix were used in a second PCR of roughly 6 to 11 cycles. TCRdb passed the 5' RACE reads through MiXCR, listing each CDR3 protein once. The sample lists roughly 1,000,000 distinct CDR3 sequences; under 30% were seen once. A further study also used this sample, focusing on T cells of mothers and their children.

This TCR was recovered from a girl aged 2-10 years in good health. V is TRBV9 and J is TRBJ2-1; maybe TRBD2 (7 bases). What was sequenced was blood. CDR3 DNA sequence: TGTGCCAGCAGCCCGGGGGGCCTCTCCTACAATGAGCAGTTCTTC. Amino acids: CASSPGGLSYNEQFF.